The sequence of this T cell receptor (beta chain) was determined in a study of cytomegalovirus exposure and HLA in healthy donors. Study outcomes and limitations: The sole available immune exposure information was CMV serostatus. Several top significant clusters appeared, in a later analysis, to be linked to common viral pathogens.

This clone has more than one count but fewer than ten. What it binds is not known. 60 Vbeta and 13 Jbeta primers were used in PCR. Clones were sequenced by immunoSEQ multiplex PCR, and TCRdb holds only the in-frame ones, with some missing. The data show roughly 230,000 clones, with more than 70% seen just once and under 0.6% held by the top ten. Sequenced input: PBMCs. The clonotype comes from a boy between 5 and 17 years old in good health and CMV-seronegative.

As DNA, the CDR3 is TGTGCCAGTAGTCCCGGGGACAGGGGGCTTCCATCCCTGAGCACTGAAGCTTTCTTT. It is translated as CASSPGDRGLPSLSTEAFF. This chain uses TRBV19 with TRBJ1-1; 12 nucleotides line up with TRBD1. The CDR3 covers 19 residues. Germline V gene lookup returns CDR1 LNHDA and CDR2 SQIVND (reference sequence). The trim removed 5 bases at V and 4 bases at J, leaving 17 bases unmatched.